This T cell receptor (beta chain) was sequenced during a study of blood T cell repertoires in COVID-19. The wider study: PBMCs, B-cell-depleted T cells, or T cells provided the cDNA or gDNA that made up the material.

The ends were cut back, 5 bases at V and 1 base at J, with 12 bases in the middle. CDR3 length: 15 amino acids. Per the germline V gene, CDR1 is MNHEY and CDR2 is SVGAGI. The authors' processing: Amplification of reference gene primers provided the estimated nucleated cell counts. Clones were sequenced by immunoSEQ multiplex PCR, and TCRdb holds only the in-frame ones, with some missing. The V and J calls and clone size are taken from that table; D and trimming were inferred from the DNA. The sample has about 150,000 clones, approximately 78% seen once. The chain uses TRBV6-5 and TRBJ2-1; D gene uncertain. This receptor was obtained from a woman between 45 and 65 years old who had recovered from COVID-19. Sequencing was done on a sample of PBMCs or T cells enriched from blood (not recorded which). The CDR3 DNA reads TGTGCCAGCAGTCCGAAGTGGCAATCCTACAATGAGCAGTTCTTC. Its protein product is CASSPKWQSYNEQFF.